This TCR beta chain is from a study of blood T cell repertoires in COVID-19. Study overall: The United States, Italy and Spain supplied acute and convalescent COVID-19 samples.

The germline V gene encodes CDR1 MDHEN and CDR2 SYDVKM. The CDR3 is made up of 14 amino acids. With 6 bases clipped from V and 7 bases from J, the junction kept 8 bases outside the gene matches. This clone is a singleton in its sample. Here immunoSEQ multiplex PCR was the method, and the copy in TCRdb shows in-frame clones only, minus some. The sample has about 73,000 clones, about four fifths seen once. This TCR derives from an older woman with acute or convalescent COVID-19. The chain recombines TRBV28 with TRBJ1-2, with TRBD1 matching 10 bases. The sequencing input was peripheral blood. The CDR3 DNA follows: TGTGCCAGCAGCCTAGACAGGGGGCGGATTGGCTACACCTTC. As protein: CASSLDRGRIGYTF.